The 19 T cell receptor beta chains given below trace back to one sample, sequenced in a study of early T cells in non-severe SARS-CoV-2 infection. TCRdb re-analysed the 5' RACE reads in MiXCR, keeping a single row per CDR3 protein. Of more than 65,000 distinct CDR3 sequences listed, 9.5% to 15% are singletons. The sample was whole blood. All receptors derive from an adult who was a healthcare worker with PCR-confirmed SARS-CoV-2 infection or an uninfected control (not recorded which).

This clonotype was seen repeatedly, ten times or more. The CDR3 here is CASGSRTVAKNIQYF. The CDR3 DNA follows: TGTGCTAGTGGTTCTCGGACGGTAGCCAAAAACATTCAGTACTTC. The chain combines TRBV12-5 with TRBJ2-4; no clear D gene. Germline CDR1 LGHNT, CDR2 FRNRAP. This CDR3 spans 15 amino acids. Trimming cost V 4 bases and J 0 bases, with 10 bases left between them.

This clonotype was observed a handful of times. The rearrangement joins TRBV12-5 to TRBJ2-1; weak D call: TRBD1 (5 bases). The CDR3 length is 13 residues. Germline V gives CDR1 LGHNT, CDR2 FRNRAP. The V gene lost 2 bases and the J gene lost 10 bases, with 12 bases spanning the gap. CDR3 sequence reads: CASGLRRGVEQFF. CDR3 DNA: TGTGCTAGTGGTTTGAGAAGGGGTGTAGAGCAGTTCTTC. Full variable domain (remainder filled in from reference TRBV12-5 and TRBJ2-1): DARVTQTPRHKVTEMGQEVTMRCQPILGHNTVFWYRQTMMQGLELLAYFRNRAPLDDSGMPKDRFSAEMPDATLATLKIQPSEPRDSAVYFCASGLRRGVEQFFGPGTRLTVL.

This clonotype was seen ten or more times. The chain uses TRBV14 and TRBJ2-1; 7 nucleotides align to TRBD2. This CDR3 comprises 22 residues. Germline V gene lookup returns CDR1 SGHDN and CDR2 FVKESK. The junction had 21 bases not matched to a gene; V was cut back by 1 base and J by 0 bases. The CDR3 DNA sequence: TGTGCCAGCAGCCAAGGAAATCCGCTGACTAGCTTCCCCCATAGCTCCTACAATGAGCAGTTCTTC. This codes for CASSQGNPLTSFPHSSYNEQFF. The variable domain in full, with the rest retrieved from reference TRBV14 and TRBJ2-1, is EAGVTQFPSHSVIEKGQTVTLRCDPISGHDNLYWYRRVMGKEIKFLLHFVKESKQDESGMPNNRFLAERTGGTYSTLKVQPAELEDSGVYFCASSQGNPLTSFPHSSYNEQFFGPGTRLTVL.

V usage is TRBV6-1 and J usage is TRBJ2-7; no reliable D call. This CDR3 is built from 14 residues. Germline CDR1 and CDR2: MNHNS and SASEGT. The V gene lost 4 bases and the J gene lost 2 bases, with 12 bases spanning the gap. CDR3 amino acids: CASSARTAAYEQYF. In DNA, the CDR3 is TGTGCCAGCAGTGCCCGGACCGCCGCCTACGAGCAGTACTTC.

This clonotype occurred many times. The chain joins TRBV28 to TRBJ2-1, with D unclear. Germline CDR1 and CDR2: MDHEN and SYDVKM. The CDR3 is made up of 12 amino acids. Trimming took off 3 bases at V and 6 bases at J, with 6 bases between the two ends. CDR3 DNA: TGTGCCAGCAGTTTGGTAGCCAATGAGCAGTTCTTC. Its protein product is CASSLVANEQFF. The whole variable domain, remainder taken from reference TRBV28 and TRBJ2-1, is DVKVTQSSRYLVKRTGEKVFLECVQDMDHENMFWYRQDPGLGLRLIYFSYDVKMKEKGDIPEGYSVSREKKERFSLILESASTNQTSMYLCASSLVANEQFFGPGTRLTVL.

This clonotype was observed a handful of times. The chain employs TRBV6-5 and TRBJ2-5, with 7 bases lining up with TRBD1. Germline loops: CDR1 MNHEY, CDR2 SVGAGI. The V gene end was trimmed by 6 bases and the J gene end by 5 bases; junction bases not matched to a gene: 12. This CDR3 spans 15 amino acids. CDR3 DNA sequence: TGTGCCAGCAGCAACCTGGGGACAGCGTACGAGACCCAGTACTTC. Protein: CASSNLGTAYETQYF.

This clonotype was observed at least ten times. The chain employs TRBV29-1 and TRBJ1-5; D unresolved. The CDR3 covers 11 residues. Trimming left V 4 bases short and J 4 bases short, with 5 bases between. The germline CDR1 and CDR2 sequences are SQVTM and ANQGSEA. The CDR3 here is CSVGSNQPQHF. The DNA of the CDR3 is TGCAGCGTTGGGAGTAATCAGCCCCAGCATTTT.

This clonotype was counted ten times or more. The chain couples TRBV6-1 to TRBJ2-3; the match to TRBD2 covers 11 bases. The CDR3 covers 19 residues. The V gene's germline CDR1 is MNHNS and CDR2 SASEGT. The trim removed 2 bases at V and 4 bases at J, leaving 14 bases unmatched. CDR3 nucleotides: TGTGCCAGCAGTGAATATGTCGGTAGCGGGAGGGTCGAAGCAGATACGCAGTATTTT. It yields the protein CASSEYVGSGRVEADTQYF.

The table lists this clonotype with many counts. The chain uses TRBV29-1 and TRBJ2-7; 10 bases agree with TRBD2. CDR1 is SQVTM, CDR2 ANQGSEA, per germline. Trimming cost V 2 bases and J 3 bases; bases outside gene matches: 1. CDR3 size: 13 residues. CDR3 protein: CSVERLAGYEQYF. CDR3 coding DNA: TGCAGCGTTGAAAGACTAGCGGGCTACGAGCAGTACTTC.

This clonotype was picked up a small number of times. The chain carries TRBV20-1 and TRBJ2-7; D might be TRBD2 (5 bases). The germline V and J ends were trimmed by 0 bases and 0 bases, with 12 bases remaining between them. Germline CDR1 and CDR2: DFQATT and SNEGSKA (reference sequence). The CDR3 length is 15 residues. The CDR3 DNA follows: TGCAGTGCTAGAGATCAGAGCGGAAGCTCCTACGAGCAGTACTTC. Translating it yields CSARDQSGSSYEQYF.

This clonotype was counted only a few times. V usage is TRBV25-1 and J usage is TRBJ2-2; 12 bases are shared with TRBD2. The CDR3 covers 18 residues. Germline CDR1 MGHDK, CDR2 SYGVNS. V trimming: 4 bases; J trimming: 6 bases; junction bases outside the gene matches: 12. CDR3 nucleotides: TGTGCCAGCAGTGGATTCATCCTAGCGGGAGGGGTCGCCGGGGAGCTGTTTTTT. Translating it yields CASSGFILAGGVAGELFF.

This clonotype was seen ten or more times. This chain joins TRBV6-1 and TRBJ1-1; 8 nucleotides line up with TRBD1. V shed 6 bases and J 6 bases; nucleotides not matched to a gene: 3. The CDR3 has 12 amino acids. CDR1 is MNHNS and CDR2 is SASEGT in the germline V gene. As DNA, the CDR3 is TGTGCCAGCAGGGGGACAGGACCTGAAGCTTTCTTT. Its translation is CASRGTGPEAFF.

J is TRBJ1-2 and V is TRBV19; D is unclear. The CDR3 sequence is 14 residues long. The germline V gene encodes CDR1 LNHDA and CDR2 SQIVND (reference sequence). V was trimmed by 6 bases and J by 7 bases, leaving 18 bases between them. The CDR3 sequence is CASRTPAWVRGYTF. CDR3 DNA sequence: TGTGCCAGTAGAACCCCGGCCTGGGTTCGTGGCTACACCTTC.

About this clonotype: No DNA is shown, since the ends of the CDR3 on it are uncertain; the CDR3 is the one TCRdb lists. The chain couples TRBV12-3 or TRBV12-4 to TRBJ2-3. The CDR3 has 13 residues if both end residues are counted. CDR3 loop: CASSILGSYTQYF.

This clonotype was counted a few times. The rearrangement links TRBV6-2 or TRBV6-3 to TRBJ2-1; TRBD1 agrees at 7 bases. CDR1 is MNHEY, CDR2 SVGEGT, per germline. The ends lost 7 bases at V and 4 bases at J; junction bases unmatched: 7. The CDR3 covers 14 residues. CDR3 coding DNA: TGTGCCAGCACCACCGGGACAGATTACAATGAGCAGTTCTTC. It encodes CASTTGTDYNEQFF.

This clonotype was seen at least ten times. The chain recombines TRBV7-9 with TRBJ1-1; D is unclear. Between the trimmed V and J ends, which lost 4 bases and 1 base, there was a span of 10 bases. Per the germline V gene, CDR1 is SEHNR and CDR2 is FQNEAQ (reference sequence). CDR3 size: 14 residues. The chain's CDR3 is CASSSVIQNTEAFF. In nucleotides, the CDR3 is TGTGCCAGCAGCTCTGTAATCCAGAACACTGAAGCTTTCTTT. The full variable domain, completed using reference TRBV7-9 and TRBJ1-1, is DTGVSQNPRHKITKRGQNVTFRCDPISEHNRLYWYRQTLGQGPEFLTYFQNEAQLEKSRLLSDRFSAERPKGSFSTLEIQRTEQGDSAMYLCASSSVIQNTEAFFGQGTRLTVV.

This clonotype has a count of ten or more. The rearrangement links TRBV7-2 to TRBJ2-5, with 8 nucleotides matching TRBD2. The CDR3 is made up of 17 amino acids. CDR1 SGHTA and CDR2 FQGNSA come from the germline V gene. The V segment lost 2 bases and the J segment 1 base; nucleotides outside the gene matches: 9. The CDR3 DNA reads TGTGCCAGCAGCTTACCCCTCGGCGGGAGGTTCCAAGAGACCCAGTACTTC. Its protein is CASSLPLGGRFQETQYF.

The CDR3 loop is CASSQDITYSYEQYF. The CDR3 DNA sequence: TGTGCCAGCAGCCAAGATATAACCTACTCCTACGAGCAGTACTTC. This chain connects TRBV4-2 to TRBJ2-7, with unresolved D. Trimming removed 0 bases at V and 0 bases at J, with 9 bases between. CDR1 LGHNA and CDR2 YNFKEQ come from the germline V gene. There are 15 residues in the CDR3.

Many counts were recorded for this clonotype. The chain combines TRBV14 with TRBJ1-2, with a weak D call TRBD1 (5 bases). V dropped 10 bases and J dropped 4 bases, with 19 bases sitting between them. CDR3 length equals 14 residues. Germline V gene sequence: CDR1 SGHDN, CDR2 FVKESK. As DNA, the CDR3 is TGTGCCATCCGATCTACGGGGACGCGCTATGGCTACACCTTC. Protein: CAIRSTGTRYGYTF. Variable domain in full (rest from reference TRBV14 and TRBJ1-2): EAGVTQFPSHSVIEKGQTVTLRCDPISGHDNLYWYRRVMGKEIKFLLHFVKESKQDESGMPNNRFLAERTGGTYSTLKVQPAELEDSGVYFCAIRSTGTRYGYTFGSGTRLTVV.